This T cell receptor (beta chain) was identified in a study of regulatory T cells in long-lasting Graves disease. This clonotype was counted many times. Its matching antigen is unknown. According to the study, TCR beta libraries were built with iRepertoire HTBI primers and CDR3-region Arm-PCR. In TCRdb, the multiplex PCR reads were re-called with MiXCR into one record per CDR3 protein. This repertoire shows over 300,000 distinct CDR3 sequences, 15% found once; its top ten account for approximately 22%. Study-wide findings and caveats: Thyroid tissue went unstudied; only peripheral blood was examined.

The CDR3 contains 18 residues. V lost 4 bases, J lost 10 bases, and 17 bases stayed unmatched. CDR1 SGHVS and CDR2 FQNEAQ come from the germline V gene. Time point reported: newly diagnosed GD, antithyroid drugs for less than 3 months. PBMC RNA was the source of the TCR library. Here the sequenced sample was peripheral blood mononuclear cells (PBMCs), taken at new diagnosis, from a patient treated with antithyroid drugs. This chain joins TRBV7-8 and TRBJ2-1; 12 bases are a match to TRBD2. The clonotype originates from a female donor with Graves disease. This CDR3 is CASSSHRGLAGRGQEQFF. The DNA of the CDR3 is TGTGCCAGCAGCTCCCACCGAGGACTAGCGGGACGGGGCCAGGAGCAGTTCTTC. Supplemented by reference TRBV7-8 and TRBJ2-1, the full variable domain reads GAGVSQSPRYKVAKRGQDVALRCDPISGHVSLFWYQQALGQGPEFLTYFQNEAQLDKSGLPSDRFFAERPEGSVSTLKIQRTQQEDSAVYLCASSSHRGLAGRGQEQFFGPGTRLTVL.